Reported below is one T cell receptor (beta chain). Hyperthyroidism in these 18- to 65-year-old patients was newly diagnosed, lasting under 2 months. The diagnostic workup employed clinical symptoms, serum thyroxine, TRAb, thyroid ultrasound and orbital computed tomography. As the starting material, roughly 9.8 ml of fresh peripheral blood yielded the PBMCs. The data stem from a study of Graves' ophthalmopathy and Graves' hyperthyroidism. For repertoire sequencing, the TCR beta CDR3 regions were amplified from RNA transcripts. RT-PCR with HTBI primers came first, then second-round multiplex PCR. Each CDR3 protein is one row after TCRdb ran MiXCR on the multiplex PCR reads. The sample includes about 400,000 distinct CDR3 sequences, 15% seen only once; the top ten take about 7%. Material: peripheral blood. The receptor comes from a woman aged 18-29 years with stable Graves' hyperthyroidism.

The CDR3 reads CASSFGGRLGTEAFF. In DNA form, the CDR3 reads TGTGCCAGCAGTTTCGGGGGGCGCCTCGGCACTGAAGCTTTCTTT. This rearrangement joins TRBV27 to TRBJ1-1; the D gene is possibly TRBD1 (6 bases). CDR1 is MNHEY, CDR2 SMNVEV, per germline (reference sequence). This CDR3 is built from 15 residues. Trimming pared 3 bases from V and 4 bases from J, leaving 15 bases between.